This T cell receptor beta chain was observed in a study of blood T cell repertoires in COVID-19. Study at large: Some COVID-19 samples were acute and others convalescent; all came from the United States, Italy and Spain. The cDNA or gDNA used as material had been derived from T cells, B-cell-depleted T cells, or PBMCs.

The data were produced by immunoSEQ multiplex PCR, yet TCRdb's version contains in-frame clones alone and is incomplete. This table holds over 250,000 clones, less than 90% found once. This CDR3 has 14 amino acids. The germline V gene has CDR1 LGHDT and CDR2 YNNKEL (reference sequence). Deletions cut 5 bases from V and 0 bases from J, with 8 bases between. This receptor was taken from a human donor in a cohort sampled during active COVID-19. Sequenced sample: peripheral blood. J is TRBJ1-3 and V is TRBV3-1 (or the pseudogene TRBV3-2), with D possibly being TRBD1 (6 bases). The chain's CDR3 is CASSSQGSGNTIYF. DNA of the CDR3: TGTGCCAGCAGCTCACAGGGCTCTGGAAACACCATATATTTT.